The 9 T cell receptor beta chains presented below share a single source sample, sequenced in a study of blood T cells in healthy people across ages. Next came a second PCR, run for roughly 6 to 11 cycles, which used a sample-barcoded 5' primer along with a J-beta primer mix. TCRdb called the 5' RACE reads again in MiXCR, with one record for every CDR3 protein. Of around 870,000 distinct CDR3 sequences listed, around 30% are singletons. The sequenced sample was blood. The receptors stem from a woman of 80 years or more in good health.

This clonotype has ten or more counts. The chain employs TRBV13 and TRBJ1-4; TRBD1 matches 9 bases. The CDR3 loop spans 15 amino acids. The ends lost 2 bases at V and 5 bases at J; junction bases unmatched: 3. CDR1 PRHDT and CDR2 FYEKMQ come from the germline V gene (reference sequence). The CDR3 nucleotides read TGTGCCAGCAGCTTAAGACAGGGGGAAAATGAAAAACTGTTTTTT. This sequence encodes CASSLRQGENEKLFF.

The gene calls are TRBV3-1 and TRBJ1-6; the D gene is possibly TRBD1 (5 bases). Germline assignment: CDR1 LGHDT and CDR2 YNNKEL (reference sequence). V shed 4 bases and J shed 8 bases, with 12 bases lying between them. The CDR3 totals 14 residues. CDR3 bases: TGTGCCAGCAGCCCTCAGGGTTTTCATTCACCCCTCCACTTT. This codes for CASSPQGFHSPLHF.

Worth noting for this clonotype: This sequence may be a read error, since a much larger clone differs from it by one base. This chain connects TRBV7-2 to TRBJ1-2; D unresolved. The length of the CDR3 is 13 residues. From germline, CDR1 is SGHTA and CDR2 FQGNSA. CDR3 nucleotides: TGTGCCAGCAGCTTAGTAGGCCCCTATAGCTACACCTTC. This codes for CASSLVGPYSYTF. Full variable domain (remainder filled in from reference TRBV7-2 and TRBJ1-2): GAGVSQSPSNKVTEKGKDVELRCDPISGHTALYWYRQSLGQGLEFLIYFQGNSAPDKSGLPSDRFSAERTGGSVSTLTIQRTQQEDSAVYLCASSLVGPYSYTFGSGTRLTVV.

This clonotype was found a few times. DNA of the CDR3: TGTGCCAGCAGCGCTCAAGGGGGCACAGATACGCAGTATTTT. Amino acid sequence: CASSAQGGTDTQYF. The gene calls are TRBV14 and TRBJ2-3; perhaps TRBD1 as D (5 bases). This CDR3 is built from 14 residues. Trimming removed 5 bases from V and 1 base from J, with 10 bases in between. Per the germline V gene, CDR1 is SGHDN and CDR2 is FVKESK. Using reference TRBV14 and TRBJ2-3 for the parts outside the CDR3, the full variable domain is EAGVTQFPSHSVIEKGQTVTLRCDPISGHDNLYWYRRVMGKEIKFLLHFVKESKQDESGMPNNRFLAERTGGTYSTLKVQPAELEDSGVYFCASSAQGGTDTQYFGPGTRLTVL.

The genes are TRBV7-3 and TRBJ2-6; perhaps TRBD1 as D (5 bases). Per the germline V gene, CDR1 is SGHTA and CDR2 is FQGTGA. V was trimmed by 4 bases and J by 0 bases, leaving 13 bases between them. The CDR3 is 17 amino acids. The CDR3 DNA is TGTGCCAGCAGCTCAATGGGGCGCTTCTCTGGGGCCAACGTCCTGACTTTC. It encodes CASSSMGRFSGANVLTF.

This clonotype was seen more than once but under ten times. A much larger clonotype is one base distant, so this may be a read error. J is TRBJ2-4 and V is TRBV6-2 or TRBV6-3; D ambiguous. Germline values: CDR1 MNHEY, CDR2 SVGEGT. This CDR3 contains 18 residues. Trimming took 8 bases from V and 0 from J, leaving 23 bases between them. In nucleotides, the CDR3 is TGTGCCAGCTTCGAGGAACTCGGTCCGGCTCTAGCCAAAAACATTCAGTACTTC. This translates into CASFEELGPALAKNIQYF.

The chain has TRBV25-1 and TRBJ1-2; possibly TRBD1 for D (6 bases). This CDR3 is built from 16 residues. V shed 6 bases and J shed 4 bases, with 21 bases lying between them. Germline lookup yields CDR1 MGHDK and CDR2 SYGVNS. The CDR3 spells CASRGGGRGGSYGYTF. The CDR3, as DNA: TGTGCCAGCAGGGGGGGCGGAAGGGGGGGGAGCTATGGCTACACCTTC.

This clonotype was observed many times. V gene TRBV7-2 combines with J gene TRBJ2-7; 9 bases fit TRBD1. The trim removed 6 bases at V and 0 bases at J, leaving 6 bases unmatched. The CDR3 is made up of 15 amino acids. The germline V gene encodes CDR1 SGHTA and CDR2 FQGNSA. This CDR3 reads CASRPPGQGSYEQYF. The CDR3 DNA follows: TGTGCCAGCAGACCACCGGGACAGGGCTCCTACGAGCAGTACTTC.

The chain is built from TRBV19 and TRBJ1-5; no clear D gene. CDR1 and CDR2 (germline): LNHDA, SQIVND (reference sequence). Trimming removed 7 bases at V and 0 bases at J, with 10 bases between. The CDR3 spans 14 residues. The CDR3 region is CASMSQTSNQPQHF. The DNA of the CDR3 is TGTGCCAGTATGAGTCAGACTAGCAATCAGCCCCAGCATTTT. The full variable domain, with the rest looked up from reference TRBV19 and TRBJ1-5, is DGGITQSPKYLFRKEGQNVTLSCEQNLNHDAMYWYRQDPGQGLRLIYYSQIVNDFQKGDIAEGYSVSREKKESFPLTVTSAQKNPTAFYLCASMSQTSNQPQHFGDGTRLSIL.